The T cell receptor beta chain under discussion was sequenced for a study of blood T cell repertoires in COVID-19. Germline CDR1 MGHRA, CDR2 YSYEKL. The CDR3 consists of 14 residues. Trimming stripped 5 bases from V and 2 bases from J, with 13 bases between. Researchers sorted participants into cohorts using their self-reported clinical history. Study processing details: Amplification with reference gene primers provided the estimates of nucleated cell counts. Measured with immunoSEQ multiplex PCR; TCRdb has only the in-frame clones, and not every one. V and J calls and clone size are given by that table; D and trimming were obtained from the DNA. This sample has 400,000 or so clones, with approximately 90% found just once.

The sequenced sample consisted of PBMCs or T cells enriched from blood (not recorded which). This sequence originates from a man aged 30 to 45 who had recovered from COVID-19. This chain links TRBV4-1 with TRBJ2-7; a possible D gene is TRBD1 (6 bases). The CDR3 DNA is TGCGCCAGCAGCAGGACAGTTACTACCTACGAGCAGTACTTC. Translated: CASSRTVTTYEQYF.